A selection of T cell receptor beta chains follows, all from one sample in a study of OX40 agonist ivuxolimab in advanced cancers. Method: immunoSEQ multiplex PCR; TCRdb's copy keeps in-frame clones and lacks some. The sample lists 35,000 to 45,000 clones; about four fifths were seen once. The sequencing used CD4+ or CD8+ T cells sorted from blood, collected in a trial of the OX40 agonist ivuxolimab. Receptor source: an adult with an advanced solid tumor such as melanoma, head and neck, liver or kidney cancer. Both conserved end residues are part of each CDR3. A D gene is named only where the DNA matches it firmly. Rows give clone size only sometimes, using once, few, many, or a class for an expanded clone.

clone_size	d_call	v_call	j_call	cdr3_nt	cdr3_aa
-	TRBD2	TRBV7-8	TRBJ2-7	TGTGCCAGCAGCTTTCCAGCGGGGGGAATCGTTATTAGCTCCTACGAGCAGTACTTC	CASSFPAGGIVISSYEQYF
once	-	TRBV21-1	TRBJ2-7	TGTGCCAGCAGCACCCGGAGGGACAGGGGGCGGGGGGGCTCCTACGAGCAGTACTTC	CASSTRRDRGRGGSYEQYF
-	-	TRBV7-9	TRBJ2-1	TGTGCCAGCAGCTTCAGGGCCCATGAGCAGTTCTTC	CASSFRAHEQFF
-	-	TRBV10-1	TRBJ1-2	TGCGCCAGCAGGGGCTACACCTTC	CASRGYTF
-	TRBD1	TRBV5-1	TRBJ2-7	TGCGCCAGCAGCTTAGGACAGGCGATCGGGTACGAGCAGTACTTC	CASSLGQAIGYEQYF
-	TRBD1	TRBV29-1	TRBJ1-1	TGCAGCCTGGACAGGGGATTTGGGAACACTGAAGCTTTCTTT	CSLDRGFGNTEAFF
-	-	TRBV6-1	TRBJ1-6	TGTGCCAGCAGTGAATATGGAGGGGGAGTTGGAACCCTCCACTTT	CASSEYGGGVGTLHF
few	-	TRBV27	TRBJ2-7	TGTGCCAGCAGTTTCAACGAGCAGTACTTC	CASSFNEQYF
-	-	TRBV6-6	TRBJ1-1	TGTGCCAGCAGAATCAGGGAATTGAACACTGAAGCTTTCTTT	CASRIRELNTEAFF
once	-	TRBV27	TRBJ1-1	TGTGCCAGCAGTGCCAAATCCATGAACACTGAAGCTTTCTTT	CASSAKSMNTEAFF
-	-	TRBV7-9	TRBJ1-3	TGTGCCAGCAGCGCGGGACCGACCTCTGGAAACACCATATATTTT	CASSAGPTSGNTIYF
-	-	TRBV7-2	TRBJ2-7	TGTGCCAGCAGCTTAGGATCAGGTGGGGGATTCTACGAGCAGTACTTC	CASSLGSGGGFYEQYF
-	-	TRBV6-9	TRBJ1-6	TGTGCCAGCAGGGGCACGGACTCACCCCTCCACTTT	CASRGTDSPLHF
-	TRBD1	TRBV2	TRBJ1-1	TGTGCCAGCAGTAACACGGGACAGATGAACACTGAAGCTTTCTTT	CASSNTGQMNTEAFF
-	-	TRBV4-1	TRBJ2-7	TGCGCCAGCAGCCAAGACCCTGGACGCAAAAGACTTGACTACGAGCAGTACTTC	CASSQDPGRKRLDYEQYF
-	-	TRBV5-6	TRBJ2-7	TGTGCCAGCACCTCTGTGGTAGCGGCCTACTACGAGCAGTACTTC	CASTSVVAAYYEQYF
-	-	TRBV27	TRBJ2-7	TGTGCCAGCAGTTTAAACGGGGTCTACGAGCAGTACTTC	CASSLNGVYEQYF
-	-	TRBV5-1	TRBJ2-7	TGCGCCAGCAGCTTGCAGGTTCGGGTGGCGGAGCAGTACTTC	CASSLQVRVAEQYF
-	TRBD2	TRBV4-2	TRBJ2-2	TGTGCCAGCAGCCAAGATAGGACTAGCGGCACCGGGGAGCTGTTTTTT	CASSQDRTSGTGELFF
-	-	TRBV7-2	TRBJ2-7	TGTGCCAGCAGCTTCGCGGCGCGAGCCTACGAGCAGTACTTC	CASSFAARAYEQYF
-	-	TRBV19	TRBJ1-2	TGTGCCAGTGTTCCCCCGACAGGTGGCTACACCTTC	CASVPPTGGYTF
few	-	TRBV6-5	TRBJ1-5	TGTGCCAGCAGTTCGAGTGGCAATCAGCCCCAGCATTTT	CASSSSGNQPQHF
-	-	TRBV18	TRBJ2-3	TGTGCCAGCTCATCGTTTACAGATACGCAGTATTTT	CASSSFTDTQYF
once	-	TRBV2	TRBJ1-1	TGTGCCAGCAGTGAGGAGATGAACACTGAAGCTTTCTTT	CASSEEMNTEAFF
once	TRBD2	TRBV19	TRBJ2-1	TGTGCCAGTAGTATGCTAGCGGGCACCAATGAGCAGTTCTTC	CASSMLAGTNEQFF
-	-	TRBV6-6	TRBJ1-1	TGTGCCAGCAGTTCCTACTTGGACACTGAAGCTTTCTTT	CASSSYLDTEAFF
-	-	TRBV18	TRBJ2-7	TGTGCCAGCTCACAGGGGTCGAGCTCCTACGAGCAGTACTTC	CASSQGSSSYEQYF
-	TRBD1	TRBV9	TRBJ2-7	TGTGCCAGCAGCACCGGGACAGGAGGGTACGAGCAGTACTTC	CASSTGTGGYEQYF
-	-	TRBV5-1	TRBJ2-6	TGCGCCAGCAGCTCCATTATCTCTGGGGCCAACGTCCTGACTTTC	CASSSIISGANVLTF
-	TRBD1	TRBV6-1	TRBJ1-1	TGTGCCAGCACTAGAGAACCAGGGGGGAACACTGAAGCTTTCTTT	CASTREPGGNTEAFF
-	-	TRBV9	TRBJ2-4	TGTGCCAGCAGCGGGACAGAGGGTATTCAGTACTTC	CASSGTEGIQYF
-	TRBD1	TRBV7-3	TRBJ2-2	TGTGCCAGCAGCCTTGGGACAGGTGCGAACACCGGGGAGCTGTTTTTT	CASSLGTGANTGELFF
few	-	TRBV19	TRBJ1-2	TGTGCCAGTAGTTCCGGACGGACCACAGCCGTAGCTGGTGGCTACACCTTC	CASSSGRTTAVAGGYTF
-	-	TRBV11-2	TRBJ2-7	TGTGCCAGCAGCTTGGGGTTTTACGAGCAGTACTTC	CASSLGFYEQYF
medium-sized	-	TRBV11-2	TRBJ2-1	TGTGCCAGCAGCTTAGGTCACAATGAGCAGTTCTTC	CASSLGHNEQFF
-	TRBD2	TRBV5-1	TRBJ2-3	TGCGCCAGCAGCTTGGAAGCACTAGCGGACACAGATACGCAGTATTTT	CASSLEALADTDTQYF
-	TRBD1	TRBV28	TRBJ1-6	TGTGCCAGCAGCCCGGGACAGGGGGCCAGACCCCTCCACTTT	CASSPGQGARPLHF
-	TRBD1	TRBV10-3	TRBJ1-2	TGTGCCATATGGACAGGGGCTAATGGGTATGGCTACACCTTC	CAIWTGANGYGYTF
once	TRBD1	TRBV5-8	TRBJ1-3	TGTGCCACGGGGGACAGGGGGTCTGGAAACACCATATATTTT	CATGDRGSGNTIYF
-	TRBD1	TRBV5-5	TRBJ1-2	TGTGCCAGCAGCTCCCGACAGGGAGTCTATGGCTACACCTTC	CASSSRQGVYGYTF
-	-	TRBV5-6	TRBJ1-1	TGTGCCAGCAGCTCCCCAGGGCCAGGGACTGAAGCTTTCTTT	CASSSPGPGTEAFF
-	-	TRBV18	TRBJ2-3	TGTGCCAGCTCCCCCCCGGGCTTATCAGGAGATACGCAGTATTTT	CASSPPGLSGDTQYF
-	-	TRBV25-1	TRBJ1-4	TGTGCCAGCAGTGCGCTTTCAGGGGAACTGTTTTTT	CASSALSGELFF
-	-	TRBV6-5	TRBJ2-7	TGTGCCAGCAGTTACTTCCGGGGCTCCTACGAGCAGTACTTC	CASSYFRGSYEQYF
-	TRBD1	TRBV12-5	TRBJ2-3	TGTGCTAGTGGACTGACAGGGATGAGACCCACAGATACGCAGTATTTT	CASGLTGMRPTDTQYF
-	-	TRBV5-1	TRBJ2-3	TGCGCCAGCAGCTTGGTACGGGGAAGCGGCACAGATACGCAGTATTTT	CASSLVRGSGTDTQYF
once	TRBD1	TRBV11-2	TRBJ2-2	TGTGCCAGCAGCTTAGGACAGGGAAGAACCGGGGAGCTGTTTTTT	CASSLGQGRTGELFF
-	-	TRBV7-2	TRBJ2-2	TGTGCCAGCAGCTTACAGGTTACCGGGGAGCTGTTTTTT	CASSLQVTGELFF
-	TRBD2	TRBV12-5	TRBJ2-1	TGTGCTAGTGGTTTGGCGGGAGGCTGGTACAATGAGCAGTTCTTC	CASGLAGGWYNEQFF
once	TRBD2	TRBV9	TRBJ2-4	TGTGCCAGCAGCCCGCGTACGCTAGCGGGGGGGGGCATTCAGTACTTC	CASSPRTLAGGGIQYF
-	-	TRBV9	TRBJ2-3	TGTGCCAGCAGCGTATCTTCAGGGTCCACAGATACGCAGTATTTT	CASSVSSGSTDTQYF
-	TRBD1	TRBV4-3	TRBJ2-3	TGCGCCAGCAGCCAAGATACCGCCCTGACAGGGAGCACAGATACGCAGTATTTT	CASSQDTALTGSTDTQYF
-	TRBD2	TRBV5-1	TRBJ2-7	TGCGCCAGCAGCTTGGGAGGACTAGAGGGAAACTACGAGCAGTACTTC	CASSLGGLEGNYEQYF